Listed below are T cell receptor beta chains from one sample, sequenced in a study of T cells in localized non-small cell lung cancer. Sequenced by immunoSEQ multiplex PCR; TCRdb stores in-frame clones only, minus some. The sample has 7,500 to 9,000 clones; around 87% are singletons. Sequences were derived from peripheral blood, sampled before any cancer treatment. The receptors come from a male donor aged 60 or over with stage III lung adenocarcinoma. The CDR3 runs from the conserved cysteine through the conserved F or W. The D gene is left open where the match is weak.

v_gene	d_gene	j_gene	CDR3aa
TRBV6-1	TRBD2	TRBJ2-7	CASSVSTSGATYEQYF
TRBV30	.	TRBJ1-1	CAWSPRGQAFF
TRBV13	.	TRBJ1-2	CASTPGPANYGYTF
TRBV7-8	TRBD2	TRBJ2-1	CASSLTLGTSDEQFF
TRBV4-2	.	TRBJ2-7	CASSQELGEQYF
TRBV7-2	.	TRBJ2-3	CASSLNPWGSLSTDTQYF
TRBV25-1	TRBD1	TRBJ1-6	CASSEYRGESPLHF
TRBV6-5	.	TRBJ1-6	CASSYGIGPKDSPLHF
TRBV7-6	.	TRBJ2-5	CASSLFDQETQYF
TRBV18	.	TRBJ2-7	CASSPPAPQYEQYF
TRBV6-5	.	TRBJ2-5	CASSYAIPGETQYF
TRBV28	.	TRBJ1-3	CASNKGGSGNTIYF
TRBV6-5	TRBD1	TRBJ1-1	CASSYGQGFGGTEAFF
TRBV30	.	TRBJ2-7	CAWSPGAEQYF
TRBV6-1	TRBD2	TRBJ2-3	CASSARLAGGTPDTQYF
TRBV27	.	TRBJ2-1	CASSLFTDVPGNEQFF
TRBV29-1	TRBD1	TRBJ2-3	CSESGGGTDTQYF
TRBV27	.	TRBJ1-5	CASSRGDIGGQPQHF
TRBV13	TRBD1	TRBJ1-2	CASSLGTGNNYGYTF
TRBV28	.	TRBJ1-5	CASSLGGGNQPQHF
TRBV18	.	TRBJ2-7	CASSRGAKRVTQYF
TRBV4-1	TRBD2	TRBJ2-2	CASSKGGTSGFSNTGELFF
TRBV27	.	TRBJ2-5	CASSFESLGTQYF
TRBV5-1	TRBD1	TRBJ2-1	CASTGQGIYNEQFF
TRBV5-1	TRBD1	TRBJ2-7	CASSSARRTGAEQYF
TRBV10-3	.	TRBJ1-1	CAISGARRENTEAFF
TRBV7-9	.	TRBJ1-5	CASSSEGPSNQPQHF
TRBV5-1	TRBD1	TRBJ2-2	CASAYRQGNTGELFF
TRBV4-2	.	TRBJ1-5	CASSQEIGVQGSVLPQHF
TRBV5-1	.	TRBJ1-4	CASSLDRVEEKLFF
TRBV15	.	TRBJ2-7	CATSREGSVYYEQYF
TRBV6-5	TRBD1	TRBJ1-2	CASRGQGTYGYTF
TRBV28	TRBD1	TRBJ2-1	CASRTTGGWGEQFF
TRBV9	.	TRBJ1-1	CASSVEAENTEAFF
TRBV5-4	TRBD1	TRBJ2-7	CASSLAGTGAYEQYF
TRBV19	TRBD1	TRBJ1-1	CASSTRGTGTGGRTAFF
TRBV6-7	TRBD1	TRBJ2-3	CASSPHFPQGDLTDTQYF
TRBV5-5	TRBD1	TRBJ2-7	CASKDRAYEQYF
TRBV5-1	.	TRBJ1-2	CASSRNGGESNYGYTF
TRBV27	.	TRBJ1-1	CASSSPPGIREAFF
TRBV25-1	.	TRBJ2-2	CASSETGASHTGELFF
TRBV6-5	TRBD2	TRBJ2-7	CASSPSGLNYEQYF
TRBV29-1	TRBD1	TRBJ1-2	CSVEQGALYGYTF
TRBV11-1	TRBD2	TRBJ2-7	CASSLLGPSGSGGHEQYF
TRBV5-1	TRBD2	TRBJ2-1	CASSPLGGGQLYNEQFF
TRBV6-1	.	TRBJ2-7	CASSKLGGEQYF
TRBV29-1	.	TRBJ1-2	CSSGTRGNGYTF
TRBV27	.	TRBJ1-4	CASSQQFNREKLFF
TRBV6-4	TRBD1	TRBJ1-4	CASTGQGVNEKLFF
TRBV21-1	.	TRBJ2-4	CASHLNRGPGAKNIQYF
TRBV10-2	.	TRBJ1-1	CASTLNTEAFF
TRBV12-5	.	TRBJ1-3	CASATAGNTIYF
TRBV5-6	.	TRBJ2-7	CASSLGQGRGEQYF